This T cell receptor (beta chain) originates from a study of T-cell memory formation after mild COVID-19. TCRdb reprocessed the 5' RACE reads via MiXCR and lists one record per CDR3 protein. The profile covers 400,000 to 500,000 distinct CDR3 sequences, with about 20% appearing a single time and around 9.2% taken by the ten largest. With V trimmed by 7 bases and J by 4 bases, 5 bases remained unmatched. Germline CDR1 and CDR2: LNHDA and SQIVND (reference sequence). The CDR3 runs to 13 residues. The sequence was collected from an adult woman who had mild COVID-19 (a few samples of this study predate the infection). Cell type and time point are not known. The chain carries TRBV19 and TRBJ1-1; TRBD1 agrees at 8 bases. The sequencing input was PBMCs or a T cell subset sorted from them (not recorded which). The CDR3 DNA sequence: TGTGCCAGTACCGTAACAGGGGGCACTGAAGCTTTCTTT. It encodes CASTVTGGTEAFF.